This T cell receptor (beta chain) is drawn from a study of cytomegalovirus exposure and HLA in healthy donors. Trimming stripped 6 bases from V and 0 bases from J, with 11 bases between. The CDR3 extends over 14 amino acids. Germline loops: CDR1 SGHTA, CDR2 FQGNSA. PCR amplification relied on 60 Vbeta primers (plus 13 Jbeta primers). The protocol was immunoSEQ multiplex PCR, while the TCRdb copy is restricted to in-frame clones and leaves out a portion. This sample's clone table lists 30,000 to 50,000 clones. The chain is built from TRBV7-2 and TRBJ1-2; D uncertain. This TCR came from a woman in her twenties or thirties in good health and CMV-seropositive. Material for sequencing was PBMCs. CDR3 DNA sequence: TGTGCCAGCAGGCCAGGAAGCTCTAACTATGGCTACACCTTC. Residues: CASRPGSSNYGYTF.